These 24 T cell receptor beta chains came from one sample sequenced in a study of T cells after yellow fever vaccination. TCRdb reprocessed the 5' RACE reads via MiXCR and lists one record per CDR3 protein. The sample carries some 290,000 distinct CDR3 sequences, roughly a tenth recorded once. Here the sequenced sample was CD4+ T cells sorted from PBMCs, taken 45 days after the yellow fever booster vaccination. Receptor source: a young man who received the YFV17D yellow fever vaccine.

The V and J genes are TRBV18 and TRBJ2-2, with a tentative D call TRBD1 (6 bases). The CDR3 is 13 amino acids. Trimming stripped 6 bases from V and 7 bases from J, with 12 bases between. The germline V gene has CDR1 KGHSH and CDR2 LQKENI. The CDR3 nucleotides are TGTGCCAGCTCTCAGGGGCAGGTCGGGGAGCTGTTTTTT. This codes for CASSQGQVGELFF.

The chain couples TRBV6-5 to TRBJ2-5; D unresolved. Trimming removed 7 bases at V and 1 base at J, with 10 bases between. Germline values: CDR1 MNHEY, CDR2 SVGAGI. The CDR3 runs 13 residues. CDR3 coding DNA: TGTGCCAGCAACCGTCTTGGCCAAGAGACCCAGTACTTC. Translating gives CASNRLGQETQYF.

This clonotype was observed a handful of times. J is TRBJ2-5 and V is TRBV4-2; D is possibly TRBD2 (6 bases). Trimming cost V 0 bases and J 2 bases, with 13 bases left between them. The germline V gene encodes CDR1 LGHNA and CDR2 YNFKEQ. The CDR3 spans 16 residues. Written as DNA, the CDR3 is TGTGCCAGCAGCCAAGATGGGGGGAGCCTACAAGAGACCCAGTACTTC. This codes for CASSQDGGSLQETQYF.

The CDR3 protein is CASSQDRGDYGYTF. CDR3 nucleotides: TGTGCCAGCAGCCAAGATCGCGGGGACTATGGCTACACCTTC. This chain uses TRBV4-2 with TRBJ1-2; D is uncertain. Trimming shortened V by 0 bases and J by 3 bases, and 8 bases separated the two germline ends. The CDR3 is 14 amino acids. Per germline, CDR1 LGHNA and CDR2 YNFKEQ.

The sample holds many counts of this clonotype. The chain carries TRBV10-3 and TRBJ2-7; TRBD1 might be the D (6 bases). The germline V gene has CDR1 ENHRY and CDR2 SYGVKD. V was clipped by 2 bases and J by 6 bases, with 14 bases between them. The CDR3 spans 14 residues. The CDR3 spells CAISEARDKFEQYF. As DNA, the CDR3 is TGTGCCATCAGTGAGGCCCGGGACAAATTCGAGCAGTACTTC.

Concerning this clonotype itself: An end of the junction differs from the germline gene, which may be a read error. The CDR3 DNA reads TGTGCCAGCAGCGTAGCAGAGAACACCATATATTTT. Protein sequence: CASSVAENTIYF. The V call is TRBV7-9, the J call TRBJ1-3; D remains ambiguous. The CDR3 is 12 amino acids. Germline values: CDR1 SEHNR, CDR2 FQNEAQ (reference sequence).

This rearrangement joins TRBV27 to TRBJ2-3, with 8 nucleotides matching TRBD2. After removal of 8 bases from V and 3 bases from J, the junction contained 7 bases not matched to a gene. The CDR3 sequence is 14 residues long. Germline lookup yields CDR1 MNHEY and CDR2 SMNVEV (reference sequence). CDR3 sequence: CASARREGTDTQYF. The DNA for the CDR3 is TGTGCCAGCGCCAGACGGGAGGGGACAGATACGCAGTATTTT.

The rearrangement links TRBV7-2 to TRBJ1-6; D gene uncertain. CDR3 length: 14 amino acids. V lost 6 bases, J lost 2 bases, and 8 bases lay in between. Germline V lookup: CDR1 SGHTA, CDR2 FQGNSA. CDR3 in DNA: TGTGCCAGCAGACCGGCAACCTATAATTCACCCCTCCACTTT. Protein product: CASRPATYNSPLHF.

This chain connects TRBV4-1 to TRBJ1-6; 8 positions agree with TRBD1. Trimming took 4 bases from V and 10 from J; bases not matched to a gene: 12. This CDR3 is 16 amino acids long. The germline gives CDR1 MGHRA, CDR2 YSYEKL. CDR3 region: CASSLPSDRADSPLHF. CDR3 nucleotide sequence: TGCGCCAGCAGCCTACCCTCGGACAGGGCGGACTCACCCCTCCACTTT.

The chain uses TRBV9 and TRBJ2-1; D gene unclear. The length of the CDR3 is 11 residues. CDR1 is SGDLS and CDR2 is YYNGEE in the germline V gene. V lost 7 bases and J 10 bases, leaving 12 bases between the germline ends. CDR3 in DNA: TGTGCCAGCGGTCGGGCCGACGAGCAGTTCTTC. The encoded protein is CASGRADEQFF.

This clonotype was observed a single time. The rearrangement joins TRBV12-3 or TRBV12-4 to TRBJ2-3; 14 positions match TRBD2. The CDR3 loop spans 16 amino acids. V was pared by 10 bases and J by 4 bases, with 10 bases of the junction left unmatched. The CDR3 region is CATRLAGGPVPDTQYF. The CDR3 DNA sequence: TGTGCCACAAGACTAGCGGGGGGGCCAGTACCAGATACGCAGTATTTT.

This clonotype was counted a few times. This chain connects TRBV5-6 to TRBJ2-2, with 11 nucleotides matching TRBD1. Unmatched junction bases numbered 6, after V lost 4 bases and J lost 7 bases. Germline CDR1 reads SGHDT; CDR2 reads YYEEEE. This CDR3 spans 15 amino acids. CDR3 in DNA: TGTGCCAGCAGCACCTGGACAGGGGGCGACGGGGAGCTGTTTTTT. It is translated as CASSTWTGGDGELFF.

In its sample, this clonotype was seen many times. This sequence joins TRBV29-1 and TRBJ2-5; maybe TRBD2 (6 bases). The CDR3 extends over 12 amino acids. The germline V gene has CDR1 SQVTM and CDR2 ANQGSEA. V shed 4 bases and J shed 3 bases, with 9 bases lying between them. The CDR3: CSVVPGEETQYF. CDR3 nucleotides: TGCAGCGTTGTCCCGGGGGAAGAGACCCAGTACTTC.

DNA for the CDR3: TGCAGCGTTGGGGGAGAGACCCAGTACTTC. This sequence encodes CSVGGETQYF. The chain carries TRBV29-1 and TRBJ2-5; D ambiguous. This CDR3 comprises 10 residues. Germline CDR1 SQVTM, CDR2 ANQGSEA. V lost 4 bases and J 4 bases, leaving 4 bases between the germline ends. Using reference TRBV29-1 and TRBJ2-5 for the parts outside the CDR3, the full variable domain is SAVISQKPSRDICQRGTSLTIQCQVDSQVTMMFWYRQQPGQSLTLIATANQGSEATYESGFVIDKFPISRPNLTFSTLTVSNMSPEDSSIYLCSVGGETQYFGPGTRLLVL.

This clonotype occurred a few times. The rearrangement links TRBV20-1 to TRBJ2-5; D uncertain. The CDR3 covers 14 residues. V lost 1 base, J lost 5 bases, and 14 bases lay in between. The germline gives CDR1 DFQATT, CDR2 SNEGSKA (reference sequence). CDR3 amino acids: CSARVSRLGETQYF. The CDR3 DNA reads TGCAGTGCTAGAGTCTCGCGGTTGGGGGAGACCCAGTACTTC.

Points on this clonotype: Mismatch with germline at one junction end may stem from a read error. The chain couples TRBV7-2 to TRBJ2-7; 12 bases agree with TRBD1. This CDR3 is 14 amino acids long. Germline V lookup: CDR1 SGHTA, CDR2 FQGNSA. DNA for the CDR3: TGTGCCAGCAGCGCCGGGACAGGGGGCGCGGAGCGGGACTTC. It specifies CASSAGTGGAERDF.

This clonotype was seen once. The V and J genes are TRBV12-3 or TRBV12-4 and TRBJ1-3; D not resolved. CDR3 length equals 17 residues. Trimming left V 3 bases short and J 2 bases short, with 17 bases between. The CDR3, as DNA: TGTGCCAGCAGTTTCCGACCTCAATTTATCCCTGGAAACACCATATATTTT. Its translation: CASSFRPQFIPGNTIYF.

On this clonotype itself: At one of its ends the junction is not consistent with the germline gene, which may arise from a read error. This chain links TRBV3-1 with TRBJ1-5, with D unclear. The CDR3 consists of 13 residues. Looked up from germline, CDR1 is LGHDT and CDR2 is YNNKEL (reference sequence). CDR3 DNA sequence: TGTGCCAGCAGCCAGCAAAGCAAACAGCCCCTGCAGTTT. Amino acids: CASSQQSKQPLQF.

This clonotype was counted a few times. This chain uses TRBV20-1 with TRBJ2-7, with D maybe TRBD1 (7 bases). CDR1 is DFQATT and CDR2 is SNEGSKA in the germline V gene (reference sequence). This CDR3 contains 12 residues. V was cut by 4 bases and J by 5 bases, with 12 bases left in between. Written as DNA, the CDR3 is TGCAGTGCTATGGGCAGGGGGGACGAGCAGTACGTC. This translates into CSAMGRGDEQYV.

This clonotype has just a few counts. The chain has TRBV5-5 and TRBJ2-7; maybe TRBD1 (5 bases). This CDR3 is 12 amino acids long. Germline CDR1 and CDR2: SGHKS and YYEKEE (reference sequence). V dropped 7 bases and J dropped 3 bases, with 11 bases sitting between them. In nucleotides, the CDR3 is TGTGCCAGCGAAGGCAGGGTCTACGAGCAGTACTTC. This translates into CASEGRVYEQYF.

The chain carries TRBV12-3 or TRBV12-4 and TRBJ2-5; D remains ambiguous. With 5 bases removed from V and 4 bases from J, the gap between germline ends came to 8 bases. The CDR3 totals 12 residues. CDR3 amino acids: CASSRALETQYF. The CDR3 DNA follows: TGTGCCAGCAGTCGGGCCTTAGAGACCCAGTACTTC.

This clonotype showed up just a few times. The genes are TRBV6-2 or TRBV6-3 and TRBJ2-7; 9 positions match TRBD1. V was clipped by 2 bases and J by 3 bases; unmatched bases: 5. The CDR3 has 15 residues. The V gene's germline CDR1 is MNHEY and CDR2 SVGEGT. The CDR3 protein is CASSYETGGIYEQYV. The CDR3 nucleotides read TGTGCCAGCAGTTACGAGACAGGGGGGATCTACGAGCAGTACGTC.

Ten or more counts support this clonotype. The chain links TRBV18 to TRBJ2-1; 7 nucleotides agree with TRBD2. This CDR3 comprises 14 residues. The V segment lost 3 bases and the J segment 9 bases; nucleotides outside the gene matches: 8. The germline V gene has CDR1 KGHSH and CDR2 LQKENI. The CDR3 spells CASSPVSGEVEQFF. The CDR3 DNA is TGTGCCAGCTCACCCGTCAGCGGGGAAGTTGAGCAGTTCTTC.

For the CDR3, the DNA is TGTGCCAGCAGCTCTTTAGGGGCGGGGGTCACCGGGGAGCTGTTTTTT. Protein sequence: CASSSLGAGVTGELFF. This chain joins TRBV9 and TRBJ2-2; 7 bases fit TRBD2. Looked up from germline, CDR1 is SGDLS and CDR2 is YYNGEE. V dropped 4 bases and J dropped 4; count of bases not matched to a gene: 10. The CDR3 has 16 residues.